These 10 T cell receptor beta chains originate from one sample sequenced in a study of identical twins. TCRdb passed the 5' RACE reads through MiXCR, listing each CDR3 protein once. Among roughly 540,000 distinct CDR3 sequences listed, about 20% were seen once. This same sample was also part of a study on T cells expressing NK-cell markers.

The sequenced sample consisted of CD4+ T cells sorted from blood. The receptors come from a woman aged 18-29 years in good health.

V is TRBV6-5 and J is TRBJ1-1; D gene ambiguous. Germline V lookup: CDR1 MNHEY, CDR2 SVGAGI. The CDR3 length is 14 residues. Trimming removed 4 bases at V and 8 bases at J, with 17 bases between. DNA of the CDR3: TGTGCCAGCAGTTCCACGGGGAAGGGCGTCGAAGCTTTCTTT. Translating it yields CASSSTGKGVEAFF.

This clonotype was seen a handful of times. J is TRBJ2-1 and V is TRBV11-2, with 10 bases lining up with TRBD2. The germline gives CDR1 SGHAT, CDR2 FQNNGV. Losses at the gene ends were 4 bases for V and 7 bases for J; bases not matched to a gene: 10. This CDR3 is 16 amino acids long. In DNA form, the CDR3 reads TGTGCCAGCAGCTCCCCCCCAGCGGGGGGGCTTAATGAGCAGTTCTTC. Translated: CASSSPPAGGLNEQFF.

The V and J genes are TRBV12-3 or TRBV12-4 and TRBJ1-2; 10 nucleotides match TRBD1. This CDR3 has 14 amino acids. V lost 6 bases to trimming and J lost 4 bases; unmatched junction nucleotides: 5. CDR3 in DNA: TGTGCCAGCAGGAAGACAGGGGGCTCCTATGGCTACACCTTC. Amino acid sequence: CASRKTGGSYGYTF.

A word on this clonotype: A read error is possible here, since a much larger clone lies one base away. CDR3 DNA sequence: TGCAGAGTCCGGACAGGGAGCACACCAGATACGCAGTATTTT. This codes for CRVRTGSTPDTQYF. The chain joins TRBV29-1 to TRBJ2-3; 8 bases match TRBD1. This CDR3 has 14 amino acids. The V gene's germline CDR1 is SQVTM and CDR2 ANQGSEA.

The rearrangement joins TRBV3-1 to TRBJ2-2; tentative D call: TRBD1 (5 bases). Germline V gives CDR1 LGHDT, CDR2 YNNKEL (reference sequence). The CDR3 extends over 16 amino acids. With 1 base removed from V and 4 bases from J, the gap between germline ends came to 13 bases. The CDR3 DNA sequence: TGTGCCAGCAGCCAAGCCAGGGTATTTGGCACCGGGGAGCTGTTTTTT. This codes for CASSQARVFGTGELFF.

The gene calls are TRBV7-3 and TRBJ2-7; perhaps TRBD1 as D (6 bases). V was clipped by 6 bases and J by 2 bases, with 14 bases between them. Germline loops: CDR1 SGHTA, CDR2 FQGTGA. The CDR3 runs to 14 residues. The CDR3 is CASRFNRDTYEQYF. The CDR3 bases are TGTGCCAGCAGATTCAACAGGGACACCTACGAGCAGTACTTC. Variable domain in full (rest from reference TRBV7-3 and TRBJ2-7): GAGVSQTPSNKVTEKGKYVELRCDPISGHTALYWYRQSLGQGPEFLIYFQGTGAADDSGLPNDRFFAVRPEGSVSTLKIQRTERGDSAVYLCASRFNRDTYEQYFGPGTRLTVT.

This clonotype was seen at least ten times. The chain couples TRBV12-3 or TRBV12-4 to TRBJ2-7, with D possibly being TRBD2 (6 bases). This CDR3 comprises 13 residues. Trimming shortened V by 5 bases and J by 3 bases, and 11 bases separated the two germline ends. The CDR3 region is CASSAGGRYEQYF. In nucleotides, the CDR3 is TGTGCCAGCAGTGCAGGAGGGCGCTACGAGCAGTACTTC.

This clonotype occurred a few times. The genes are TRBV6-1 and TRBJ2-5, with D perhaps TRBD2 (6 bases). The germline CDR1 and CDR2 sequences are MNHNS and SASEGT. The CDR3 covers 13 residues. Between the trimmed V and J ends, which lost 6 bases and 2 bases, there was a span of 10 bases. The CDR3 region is CASRRAGQETQYF. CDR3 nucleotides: TGTGCCAGCAGGCGGGCGGGACAAGAGACCCAGTACTTC.

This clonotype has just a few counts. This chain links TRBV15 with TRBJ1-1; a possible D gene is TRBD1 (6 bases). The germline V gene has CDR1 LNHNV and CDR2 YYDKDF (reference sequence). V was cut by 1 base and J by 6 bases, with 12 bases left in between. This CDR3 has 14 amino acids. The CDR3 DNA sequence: TGTGCCACCAGCAGAGGGACAGCTAGCGCTGAAGCTTTCTTT. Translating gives CATSRGTASAEAFF.

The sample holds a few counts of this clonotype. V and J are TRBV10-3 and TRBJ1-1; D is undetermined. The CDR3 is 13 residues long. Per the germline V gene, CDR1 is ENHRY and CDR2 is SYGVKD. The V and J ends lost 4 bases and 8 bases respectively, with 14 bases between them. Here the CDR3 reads CAISAGNTVEAFF. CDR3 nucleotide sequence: TGTGCCATCAGTGCCGGGAACACTGTCGAAGCTTTCTTT.